This TCR beta chain appears in the sequencing data of a study of early T cells in non-severe SARS-CoV-2 infection. For the study at large: Unpaired chains resulted from sequencing bulk RNA of unsorted whole blood.

V was pared by 5 bases and J by 1 base, with 10 bases of the junction left unmatched. The CDR3 loop spans 16 amino acids. From germline, CDR1 is MNHEY and CDR2 SVGAGI. One entry per CDR3 protein results from TCRdb running MiXCR on the 5' RACE reads. The profile covers tens of thousands of distinct CDR3 sequences, with 10% appearing a single time and about 8.3% taken by the ten largest. This chain uses TRBV6-5 with TRBJ1-1; 7 positions agree with TRBD1. The input for sequencing was whole blood, taken at baseline. This receptor was taken from an adult who was a healthcare worker with PCR-confirmed SARS-CoV-2 infection or an uninfected control (not recorded which). CDR3 nucleotide sequence: TGTGCCAGCAGTCGACAGGGAACCAGAGGGAACACTGAAGCTTTCTTT. It encodes CASSRQGTRGNTEAFF.